This T cell receptor (beta chain) is drawn from a study of beta chain features in type 1 diabetes. This clone has just a few counts. With 4 bases clipped from V and 9 bases from J, the junction kept 9 bases outside the gene matches. There are 14 residues in the CDR3. The germline V gene encodes CDR1 SNHLY and CDR2 FYNNEI. All of the isolated RNA was reverse transcribed, so expressed TCRB transcripts were sequenced. Method: immunoSEQ multiplex PCR; TCRdb's copy keeps in-frame clones and lacks some. The data contain under 800,000 clones, roughly a sixth of them seen just once; the ten biggest clones take up more than 0.08%.

This clonotype was sampled from a man between 18 and 35 years old in good health. Input material: naive CD4+ T cells from blood. The chain employs TRBV2 and TRBJ2-3; TRBD2 agrees at 8 bases. The CDR3 DNA follows: TGTGCCAGCAGTGGGGGCCCCGGACTAGCAACGCAGTATTTT. Amino acids: CASSGGPGLATQYF.